The T cell receptor (beta chain) described here comes from a study of T cell responses to AZD1222 COVID-19 vaccine. General study findings and limits: When two AZD1222 doses had been given, Spike-specific TCR breadth and depth rose. Clonal diversity was possibly underestimated, and white British individuals and females predominated among donors. Only after the peak T cell response were repertoires sampled. Baseline seropositivity occurred in only 5 to 7 AZD1222 recipients.

V was cut by 4 bases and J by 2 bases, with 21 bases left in between. The CDR3 has 17 amino acids. Germline assignment: CDR1 SEHNR and CDR2 FQNEAQ (reference sequence). A remark on this clone: Its target is unknown.

Profiling relied on immunoSEQ multiplex PCR, and the TCRdb table lists in-frame clones only, not all of them. The sample yields 85,000 to 100,000 clones, around 86% seen once. The chain employs TRBV7-9 and TRBJ2-7, with D maybe TRBD2 (6 bases). The receptor was isolated from an adult in good health. The sequencing here drew on peripheral blood, taken on day 0 of AZD1222 vaccination. CDR3 in amino acids: CASSSTEGDSRPYEQYF. The CDR3 DNA is TGTGCCAGCAGCTCCACGGAGGGTGATTCCAGGCCCTACGAGCAGTACTTC.